The 29 T cell receptor beta chains below all came from one sample that was sequenced in a study of cytomegalovirus exposure and HLA in healthy donors. Primers: 60 Vbeta forward and 13 Jbeta reverse. Assay used: immunoSEQ multiplex PCR; TCRdb lists only in-frame clones, some missing. The data show some 140,000 clones, with roughly 72% seen just once and 2% to 2.5% held by the top ten. Sequenced: PBMCs. These receptor sequences come from a man in his thirties or forties in good health and CMV-seronegative.

V usage is TRBV13 and J usage is TRBJ2-5; 13 positions match TRBD2. Trimming at V came to 4 bases and at J to 1 base, leaving 6 bases not matched to a gene. Germline CDR1 PRHDT, CDR2 FYEKMQ (reference sequence). This CDR3 is built from 17 residues. The CDR3 region is CASSSGLAGDLQETQYF. The CDR3 DNA reads TGTGCCAGCAGCTCCGGACTAGCGGGGGACCTCCAAGAGACCCAGTACTTC.

The CDR3 region has the DNA TGCAGCGCCTACGACACAACAACGAACACCGGGGAGCTGTTTTTT. Translating it yields CSAYDTTTNTGELFF. The rearrangement joins TRBV29-1 to TRBJ2-2, with D hard to call. The CDR3 is 15 amino acids. CDR1 SQVTM and CDR2 ANQGSEA come from the germline V gene. V lost 7 bases, J lost 0 bases, and 15 bases lay in between.

This chain connects TRBV7-2 to TRBJ1-4, with a possible D match to TRBD1 (5 bases). V shed 6 bases and J shed 5 bases, with 10 bases lying between them. This CDR3 has 13 residues. Germline CDR1 reads SGHTA; CDR2 reads FQGNSA. In nucleotides, the CDR3 is TGTGCCAGCAGGCGGGGGAGGAATGAAAAACTGTTTTTT. Its translation: CASRRGRNEKLFF.

DNA of the CDR3: TGTGCCAGCAGCTTAACGGGGACTAGCAACAATGAGCAGTTCTTC. Amino acids: CASSLTGTSNNEQFF. The chain has TRBV7-3 and TRBJ2-1; 9 positions agree with TRBD2. The germline CDR1 and CDR2 sequences are SGHTA and FQGTGA. J lost 5 bases, V lost 0 bases, and 2 bases had no gene match. The CDR3 runs to 15 residues.

This clone occurred a few times. The chain is built from TRBV11-2 and TRBJ1-1, with D perhaps TRBD1 (6 bases). Germline CDR1 is SGHAT and CDR2 is FQNNGV. V was cut by 4 bases and J by 6 bases, with 12 bases left in between. The CDR3 covers 13 residues. The CDR3 nucleotides are TGTGCCAGCAGCTCCAGGGGTGGGGCTGAAGCTTTCTTT. Its translation: CASSSRGGAEAFF.

The chain recombines TRBV6-1 with TRBJ1-1, with D possibly being TRBD1 (5 bases). Trimming stripped 6 bases from V and 1 base from J, with 9 bases between. This CDR3 is built from 13 residues. Looked up from germline, CDR1 is MNHNS and CDR2 is SASEGT. CDR3 residues: CASSDRANTEAFF. The CDR3 bases are TGTGCCAGCAGCGACAGAGCGAACACTGAAGCTTTCTTT.

This sequence joins TRBV15 and TRBJ2-1, with TRBD2 matching over 9 bases. The V segment lost 3 bases and the J segment 6 bases; nucleotides outside the gene matches: 9. The CDR3 runs 16 residues. The germline gives CDR1 LNHNV, CDR2 YYDKDF (reference sequence). The DNA for the CDR3 is TGTGCCACCAGCAGGTTTGACTGGCGGGGGGGCAATGAGCAGTTCTTC. Its protein is CATSRFDWRGGNEQFF.

This clone showed up just once. V and J are TRBV2 and TRBJ2-7; TRBD1 is a possible D gene (5 bases). V gave up 6 bases and J gave up 0 bases, with 12 bases separating them. CDR3 size: 14 residues. Germline V CDR1 and CDR2: SNHLY, FYNNEI. The CDR3 DNA reads TGTGCCAGCAGGAAAGGGGTTACCTCCTACGAGCAGTACTTC. It specifies CASRKGVTSYEQYF.

For this clone: One end of the junction does not line up with germline, which may come from a read error. The rearrangement joins TRBV7-7 to TRBJ2-5, with D possibly matching TRBD1 (7 bases). The germline CDR1 and CDR2 sequences are SSHAT and FNYEAQ (reference sequence). The CDR3 length is 16 residues. Here the CDR3 reads CASSLGGQGVSETQYF. The CDR3 DNA is TGTGCTAGCAGCTTAGGAGGGCAGGGGGTATCGGAGACCCAGTACTTC.

The chain recombines TRBV6-4 with TRBJ2-1; 9 bases match TRBD2. From germline, CDR1 is MRHNA and CDR2 SNTAGT. This CDR3 has 15 residues. The junction had 7 bases not matched to a gene; V was cut back by 3 bases and J by 7 bases. The CDR3 spells CASSESDTSGNEQFF. The CDR3 coding sequence is TGTGCCAGCAGTGAATCCGACACTAGCGGGAATGAGCAGTTCTTC.

This chain uses TRBV7-2 with TRBJ1-3; D call uncertain. V lost 5 bases, J lost 1 base, and 12 bases lay in between. The CDR3 loop spans 15 amino acids. Per the germline V gene, CDR1 is SGHTA and CDR2 is FQGNSA. The CDR3: CASSPDTGSGNTIYF. The DNA of the CDR3 is TGTGCCAGCAGCCCCGACACGGGGTCTGGAAACACCATATATTTT.

The table lists this clone with a count of one. The chain recombines TRBV7-9 with TRBJ2-7; D is perhaps TRBD1 (5 bases). V was clipped by 5 bases and J by 6 bases, with 14 bases between them. Per the germline V gene, CDR1 is SEHNR and CDR2 is FQNEAQ (reference sequence). The length of the CDR3 is 13 residues. The CDR3 here is CASSRIQGSEQYF. CDR3 nucleotides: TGTGCCAGCAGCCGAATCCAGGGTTCCGAGCAGTACTTC.

The chain links TRBV10-3 to TRBJ2-5; the D is unclear. The V and J ends lost 0 bases and 4 bases respectively, with 15 bases between them. This CDR3 region has 16 residues. Germline-derived CDR1 and CDR2 are ENHRY and SYGVKD. CDR3 region: CAISESLLAPGETQYF. DNA of the CDR3: TGTGCCATCAGTGAGTCGTTATTGGCCCCTGGAGAGACCCAGTACTTC.

The chain couples TRBV5-6 to TRBJ2-5; D call uncertain. V was shortened by 1 base and J by 0 bases, with 10 bases between the two germline ends. Germline V gene sequence: CDR1 SGHDT, CDR2 YYEEEE. This CDR3 is 15 amino acids long. The CDR3 DNA is TGTGCCAGCAGCTTGATGACATCGTACCAAGAGACCCAGTACTTC. This gives the protein CASSLMTSYQETQYF.

V is TRBV11-2 and J is TRBJ2-3; TRBD1 might be the D (5 bases). V was pared by 5 bases and J by 1 base, with 10 bases between. From germline, CDR1 is SGHAT and CDR2 FQNNGV. This CDR3 is 14 amino acids long. CDR3 amino acids: CASSNAGRTDTQYF. As DNA, the CDR3 is TGTGCCAGCAGCAATGCAGGGCGCACAGATACGCAGTATTTT. Filled out from reference TRBV11-2 and TRBJ2-3, the complete variable domain reads EAGVAQSPRYKIIEKRQSVAFWCNPISGHATLYWYQQILGQGPKLLIQFQNNGVVDDSQLPKDRFSAERLKGVDSTLKIQPAKLEDSAVYLCASSNAGRTDTQYFGPGTRLTVL.

The rearrangement links TRBV7-2 to TRBJ2-4; TRBD1 matches at 7 bases. The germline gives CDR1 SGHTA, CDR2 FQGNSA. Unmatched junction bases numbered 6, after V lost 4 bases and J lost 0 bases. The CDR3 loop spans 16 amino acids. In nucleotides, the CDR3 is TGTGCCAGCAGCTCATCCGGGACAGTAGCCAAAAACATTCAGTACTTC. As protein: CASSSSGTVAKNIQYF. Variable domain in full (rest from reference TRBV7-2 and TRBJ2-4): GAGVSQSPSNKVTEKGKDVELRCDPISGHTALYWYRQSLGQGLEFLIYFQGNSAPDKSGLPSDRFSAERTGGSVSTLTIQRTQQEDSAVYLCASSSSGTVAKNIQYFGAGTRLSVL.

The chain recombines TRBV9 with TRBJ2-7; D remains unclear. This CDR3 region has 15 residues. V was clipped by 0 bases and J by 0 bases, with 10 bases between them. Per the germline V gene, CDR1 is SGDLS and CDR2 is YYNGEE. The CDR3 region has the DNA TGTGCCAGCAGCGTAGGCGAACCGAGCTCCTACGAGCAGTACTTC. Protein product: CASSVGEPSSYEQYF.

This clone was recorded a few times. The V and J genes are TRBV5-5 and TRBJ2-7; tentatively, D is TRBD1 (6 bases). Germline V CDR1 and CDR2: SGHKS, YYEKEE (reference sequence). V lost 0 bases and J lost 0, with 16 bases in between. The length of the CDR3 is 17 residues. The CDR3 is CASSLGPGTSSSYEQYF. CDR3 DNA sequence: TGTGCCAGCAGCTTGGGTCCGGGGACATCAAGCTCCTACGAGCAGTACTTC.

This chain joins TRBV29-1 and TRBJ2-3, with 9 bases aligning to TRBD2. The CDR3 is made up of 14 amino acids. V was pared by 4 bases and J by 4 bases, with 6 bases of the junction left unmatched. Germline loops: CDR1 SQVTM, CDR2 ANQGSEA. The CDR3 reads CSVVLAGGADTQYF. The CDR3, as DNA: TGCAGCGTTGTCTTGGCGGGGGGGGCAGATACGCAGTATTTT.

This chain links TRBV4-3 with TRBJ1-1; TRBD1 matches at 8 bases. The germline V gene has CDR1 LGHNA and CDR2 YSLEER. Unmatched junction bases numbered 9, after V lost 4 bases and J lost 5 bases. CDR3 size: 15 residues. The CDR3 DNA reads TGCGCCAGCAGCCCCTCATCGACAGGGGTGACTGAAGCTTTCTTT. Translation: CASSPSSTGVTEAFF.

The J gene is TRBJ1-1, the V gene TRBV6-1, with TRBD1 matching 7 bases. Germline CDR1 MNHNS, CDR2 SASEGT. This CDR3 comprises 14 residues. The J segment lost 6 bases and the V segment lost 4 bases, leaving 8 bases of the junction unmatched. CDR3 amino acids: CASSGDSLGPEAFF. In DNA form, the CDR3 reads TGTGCCAGCAGTGGGGACAGCCTTGGGCCTGAAGCTTTCTTT.

This rearrangement joins TRBV6-1 to TRBJ1-5, with a tentative D call TRBD1 (6 bases). Trimming shortened V by 0 bases and J by 2 bases, and 8 bases separated the two germline ends. Germline V gene data show CDR1 as MNHNS and CDR2 as SASEGT. This CDR3 has 15 residues. The CDR3 bases are TGTGCCAGCAGTGAAGCACAGGGAGGCAATCAGCCCCAGCATTTT. Its protein is CASSEAQGGNQPQHF.

In DNA form, the CDR3 reads TGTGCCAGCAGCTTATACGCAGGCTACGAGCAGTACTTC. Residues: CASSLYAGYEQYF. This chain joins TRBV11-3 and TRBJ2-7; D not resolved. Trimming stripped 2 bases from V and 3 bases from J, with 8 bases between. In germline, CDR1 is SGHNT, CDR2 YENEEA. There are 13 residues in the CDR3.

The genes are TRBV9 and TRBJ2-3; D may be TRBD2 (6 bases). There are 15 residues in the CDR3. V was shortened by 0 bases and J by 4 bases, with 12 bases between the two germline ends. CDR1 is SGDLS and CDR2 is YYNGEE in the germline V gene. The CDR3 is CASSVDGREADTQYF. CDR3 in DNA: TGTGCCAGCAGCGTAGACGGCAGGGAGGCAGATACGCAGTATTTT.

J is TRBJ1-2 and V is TRBV5-1; D perhaps matches TRBD1 (6 bases). CDR1 is SGHRS, CDR2 YFSETQ, per germline. V lost 3 bases to trimming and J lost 6 bases, with 9 bases between them. This CDR3 has 12 amino acids. Here the CDR3 DNA reads TGCGCCAGCAGCTCACAGGGAGATGGCTACACCTTC. Translation: CASSSQGDGYTF.

Concerning this clone: This CDR3 is also generated by other DNA sequences in the sample. The chain joins TRBV5-4 to TRBJ1-1; 7 nucleotides align to TRBD1. The V segment lost 4 bases and the J segment 6 bases; nucleotides outside the gene matches: 9. Germline V CDR1 and CDR2: SGHNT, YYREEE (reference sequence). The CDR3 consists of 14 residues. The CDR3 nucleotides are TGTGCCAGCAGCACGCCGGGACAGTCTCCTGAAGCTTTCTTT. It codes for CASSTPGQSPEAFF.

The rearrangement links TRBV28 to TRBJ2-5; 8 bases are shared with TRBD2. Germline CDR1 reads MDHEN; CDR2 reads SYDVKM. CDR3 size: 13 residues. J was trimmed by 7 bases and V by 2 bases; bases with no gene match: 3. The CDR3 spells CASSLGLAGTQYF. CDR3 nucleotide sequence: TGTGCCAGCAGTTTAGGCCTAGCGGGGACCCAGTACTTC.

The chain is built from TRBV28 and TRBJ2-7; the match to TRBD1 covers 10 bases. CDR3 length equals 14 residues. V trimming: 6 bases; J trimming: 4 bases; junction bases outside the gene matches: 6. Germline loops: CDR1 MDHEN, CDR2 SYDVKM. CDR3 protein: CASSHRTGGYEQYF. The CDR3 nucleotides are TGTGCCAGCAGCCATCGGACAGGGGGGTACGAGCAGTACTTC.

This rearrangement joins TRBV27 to TRBJ2-3; 9 nucleotides align to TRBD2. The length of the CDR3 is 15 residues. V lost 3 bases, J lost 2 bases, and 3 bases stayed unmatched. From germline, CDR1 is MNHEY and CDR2 SMNVEV (reference sequence). The CDR3 region has the DNA TGTGCCAGCAGTTTTAGCGGGGGAGACACAGATACGCAGTATTTT. It translates to CASSFSGGDTDTQYF.